The 14 T cell receptor beta chains presented below share a single source sample, sequenced in a study of blood T cell repertoires in COVID-19. Only in-frame clones appear in the TCRdb table, and some are missing; sequencing was by immunoSEQ multiplex PCR. The repertoire holds about 240,000 clones, with about four fifths as singletons. The source material was peripheral blood. Receptors were obtained from a woman in her sixties or seventies with acute or convalescent COVID-19.

The V call is TRBV19, the J call TRBJ1-2; TRBD1 agrees at 10 bases. This CDR3 comprises 14 residues. Trimming took 5 bases from V and 4 from J; bases not matched to a gene: 4. Germline lookup yields CDR1 LNHDA and CDR2 SQIVND (reference sequence). The DNA of the CDR3 is TGTGCCAGTAGTCTCCGGGACAGGGGCTATGGCTACACCTTC. This codes for CASSLRDRGYGYTF.

The count of this clone is one. The V gene is TRBV18, the J gene TRBJ1-5, with D possibly TRBD1 on 5 matching bases. Trimming took off 0 bases at V and 0 bases at J, with 9 bases between the two ends. The CDR3 is 16 amino acids. CDR1 and CDR2 (germline): KGHSH, LQKENI. The CDR3, as DNA: TGTGCCAGCTCACCACCTGGGGGGTATAGCAATCAGCCCCAGCATTTT. Translation gives CASSPPGGYSNQPQHF.

This sequence joins TRBV4-1 and TRBJ1-2; TRBD1 is a possible D gene (5 bases). Between the trimmed V and J ends, which lost 2 bases and 0 bases, there was a span of 16 bases. CDR3 length: 17 residues. CDR1 and CDR2 from the germline V gene are MGHRA and YSYEKL. CDR3 bases: TGCGCCAGCAGCCAACCCTCCTGGGGACTCCCTAACTATGGCTACACCTTC. Its protein is CASSQPSWGLPNYGYTF.

DNA for the CDR3: TGCGCCAGCAGCTTGGGAGGACAGGGTGGCGTTGTTGGAGCTTTCTTT. This gives the protein CASSLGGQGGVVGAFF. This rearrangement joins TRBV5-1 to TRBJ1-1, with 8 bases matching TRBD1. This CDR3 is 16 amino acids long. After removal of 0 bases from V and 10 bases from J, the junction contained 14 bases not matched to a gene. The germline V gene has CDR1 SGHRS and CDR2 YFSETQ.

This chain joins TRBV28 and TRBJ1-4; D not certain. V was clipped by 4 bases and J by 0 bases, with 6 bases between them. Germline V gives CDR1 MDHEN, CDR2 SYDVKM. There are 14 residues in the CDR3. The CDR3 DNA sequence: TGTGCCAGCAGTTACAGTGCAACTAATGAAAAACTGTTTTTT. Translated: CASSYSATNEKLFF.

The chain uses TRBV28 and TRBJ1-6; possible D gene TRBD1, 6 bases. V shed 5 bases and J shed 5 bases, with 13 bases lying between them. This CDR3 comprises 15 residues. Germline assignment: CDR1 MDHEN and CDR2 SYDVKM. In DNA, the CDR3 is TGTGCCAGCAGTGAAGGGGGTTTTGATAATTCACCCCTCCACTTT. It is translated as CASSEGGFDNSPLHF. The complete variable domain, with remaining parts taken from reference TRBV28 and TRBJ1-6, reads DVKVTQSSRYLVKRTGEKVFLECVQDMDHENMFWYRQDPGLGLRLIYFSYDVKMKEKGDIPEGYSVSREKKERFSLILESASTNQTSMYLCASSEGGFDNSPLHFGNGTRLTVT.

Of note for this clone: The same CDR3 is also encoded by other DNA sequences in this sample. The V call is TRBV2, the J call TRBJ1-2; perhaps TRBD1 as D (5 bases). The germline V gene has CDR1 SNHLY and CDR2 FYNNEI. Trimming took off 2 bases at V and 4 bases at J, with 8 bases between the two ends. The CDR3 has 13 residues. The CDR3 nucleotides are TGTGCCAGCAGTGAAACGGGGGTCTATGGCTACACCTTC. It specifies CASSETGVYGYTF.

The chain combines TRBV4-3 with TRBJ1-5; 9 bases match TRBD1. The junction had 9 bases not matched to a gene; V was cut back by 3 bases and J by 6 bases. The CDR3 extends over 16 amino acids. Germline CDR1 is LGHNA and CDR2 is YSLEER. The CDR3 here is CASSQASDRGSQPQHF. In nucleotides, the CDR3 is TGCGCCAGCAGCCAGGCCTCAGACAGGGGGAGTCAGCCCCAGCATTTT.

This clone appeared a few times. The V call is TRBV24-1, the J call TRBJ2-5; TRBD2 matches at 10 bases. The CDR3 length is 15 residues. Trimming took 11 bases from V and 4 from J; bases not matched to a gene: 12. Germline-derived CDR1 and CDR2 are KGHDR and SFDVKD. CDR3 in DNA: TGTGCCATTTCGAGCAGCGGGGGGGCTAGAGAGACCCAGTACTTC. Translating gives CAISSSGGARETQYF.

J is TRBJ2-7 and V is TRBV3-1 (or the pseudogene TRBV3-2), with 10 nucleotides matching TRBD1. This CDR3 is built from 14 residues. The trim removed 2 bases at V and 3 bases at J, leaving 1 base unmatched. Germline CDR1 LGHDT, CDR2 YNNKEL (reference sequence). CDR3: CASSQRDRGYEQYF. The DNA for the CDR3 is TGTGCCAGCAGCCAACGGGACAGGGGCTACGAGCAGTACTTC.

The V call is TRBV19, the J call TRBJ1-1; D may be TRBD1 (6 bases). The CDR3 is 15 amino acids. Germline CDR1 LNHDA, CDR2 SQIVND (reference sequence). The V and J ends lost 2 bases and 0 bases respectively, with 10 bases between them. The CDR3 sequence: CASSISGQLNTEAFF. CDR3 bases: TGTGCCAGTAGTATAAGTGGACAGCTGAACACTGAAGCTTTCTTT.

This clone was observed a handful of times. V and J are TRBV11-3 and TRBJ2-7, with 11 bases matching TRBD1. The junction had 3 bases not matched to a gene; V was cut back by 4 bases and J by 7 bases. The CDR3 covers 13 residues. Germline-derived CDR1 and CDR2 are SGHNT and YENEEA. In nucleotides, the CDR3 is TGTGCCAGCAGCTCGGACAGGGGGCGAGAGCAGTACTTC. As protein: CASSSDRGREQYF.

The V call is TRBV3-1 (or the pseudogene TRBV3-2), the J call TRBJ1-1; 10 positions match TRBD1. Germline V gene data show CDR1 as LGHDT and CDR2 as YNNKEL (reference sequence). V shed 5 bases and J 5 bases; nucleotides not matched to a gene: 5. This CDR3 has 14 amino acids. The CDR3 nucleotides are TGTGCCAGCAGCTGGGGACAGGGGAGGACTGAAGCTTTCTTT. It codes for CASSWGQGRTEAFF.

This clone turned up a few times. The chain recombines TRBV5-1 with TRBJ2-3; 12 positions agree with TRBD2. The CDR3 sequence is 17 residues long. Germline assignment: CDR1 SGHRS and CDR2 YFSETQ. V lost 0 bases, J lost 0 bases, and 2 bases stayed unmatched. The CDR3 here is CASSLGTSGGSTDTQYF. The CDR3 region has the DNA TGCGCCAGCAGCTTGGGAACTAGCGGGGGGAGCACAGATACGCAGTATTTT.